The next 23 T cell receptor beta chains were all read from a single sample in a study of Ad26.COV2.S vaccination and SARS-CoV-2 variants. Only in-frame clones appear in the TCRdb table, and some are missing; sequencing was by immunoSEQ multiplex PCR. This sample yields a few hundred thousand clones, of which 75% to 90% are seen a single time; around 5.5% belongs to the top ten. Treatment meaning: 15 to 20 received Ad26.COV2.S at low or high dose, single or two shots; several received placebo; per-sample allocation not given. Vaccine and placebo recipients were sampled on day 63 after the first injection. Source: peripheral blood, taken in a trial of Ad26.COV2.S vaccine versus placebo. The receptors here all came from a person between 18 and 65 years old who received the Ad26.COV2.S COVID-19 vaccine or a placebo.

The chain links TRBV30 to TRBJ1-1; unclear D gene. This CDR3 is built from 13 residues. Germline V gene data show CDR1 as GTSNPN and CDR2 as SVGIG (reference sequence). Trimming took off 3 bases at V and 7 bases at J, with 15 bases between the two ends. In DNA form, the CDR3 reads TGTGCCTGGAGCTCCCAACCTAACGATGAAGCTTTCTTT. It specifies CAWSSQPNDEAFF.

This sequence joins TRBV4-1 and TRBJ1-5; D unclear. The CDR3 contains 13 residues. Germline V lookup: CDR1 MGHRA, CDR2 YSYEKL. V gave up 6 bases and J gave up 4 bases, with 10 bases separating them. The CDR3 coding sequence is TGCGCCAGCAGACCCGGGGAGAATCAGCCCCAGCATTTT. It translates to CASRPGENQPQHF.

This rearrangement joins TRBV30 to TRBJ1-1; D not certain. V was shortened by 0 bases and J by 0 bases, with 20 bases between the two germline ends. The CDR3 is made up of 18 amino acids. CDR1 is GTSNPN and CDR2 is SVGIG in the germline V gene (reference sequence). CDR3 amino acids: CAWSVGINRKGMNTEAFF. The CDR3 DNA reads TGTGCCTGGAGTGTAGGCATCAATCGAAAAGGGATGAACACTGAAGCTTTCTTT.

V usage is TRBV28 and J usage is TRBJ2-1; 8 bases match TRBD1. The junction had 12 bases not matched to a gene; V was cut back by 7 bases and J by 7 bases. Germline V gene data show CDR1 as MDHEN and CDR2 as SYDVKM. The CDR3 sequence is 15 residues long. The CDR3 DNA sequence: TGTGCCAGCACCCGACAGGGGAGTGGGTTAAATGAGCAGTTCTTC. It is translated as CASTRQGSGLNEQFF. Based on the CDR3 plus reference TRBV28 and TRBJ2-1, the full variable domain is DVKVTQSSRYLVKRTGEKVFLECVQDMDHENMFWYRQDPGLGLRLIYFSYDVKMKEKGDIPEGYSVSREKKERFSLILESASTNQTSMYLCASTRQGSGLNEQFFGPGTRLTVL.

In its sample, this clone was seen once. The genes are TRBV3-1 (or the pseudogene TRBV3-2) and TRBJ2-2, with D unclear. The CDR3 is made up of 13 amino acids. Germline assignment: CDR1 LGHDT and CDR2 YNNKEL (reference sequence). V was clipped by 4 bases and J by 7 bases, with 10 bases between them. The CDR3 here is CASSRSLGGELFF. The CDR3, as DNA: TGTGCCAGCAGCCGCAGTCTGGGCGGGGAGCTGTTTTTT.

The chain has TRBV30 and TRBJ2-1; no reliable D call. V lost 7 bases and J lost 3, with 13 bases in between. The CDR3 runs to 13 residues. Germline V CDR1 and CDR2: GTSNPN, SVGIG (reference sequence). As DNA, the CDR3 is TGTGCCTTCGTTGTACCCGACTACAATGAGCAGTTCTTC. Its translation: CAFVVPDYNEQFF.

Here the CDR3 reads CASSQDAGPYTSGNTIYF. In DNA form, the CDR3 reads TGCGCCAGCAGCCAAGACGCTGGACCATACACTTCTGGAAACACCATATATTTT. The J gene is TRBJ1-3, the V gene TRBV4-1; unclear D gene. V was pared by 0 bases and J by 1 base, with 16 bases between. CDR3 length: 18 residues. The germline CDR1 and CDR2 sequences are MGHRA and YSYEKL.

V is TRBV11-2 and J is TRBJ1-4, with TRBD1 as a possible D gene (5 bases). The CDR3 is 16 residues long. V gave up 0 bases and J gave up 7 bases, with 15 bases separating them. Germline V gene data show CDR1 as SGHAT and CDR2 as FQNNGV. For the CDR3, the DNA is TGTGCCAGCAGCTTAGAACGGGGCGTTATTAGTGAAAAACTGTTTTTT. Translated: CASSLERGVISEKLFF.

V is TRBV27 and J is TRBJ1-2; D is perhaps TRBD1 (6 bases). The CDR3 runs 13 residues. The V gene lost 5 bases and the J gene lost 6 bases, with 13 bases spanning the gap. CDR1 MNHEY and CDR2 SMNVEV come from the germline V gene (reference sequence). The CDR3, as DNA: TGTGCCAGCAGTCGAACAGGGATTCATGGCTACACCTTC. This sequence encodes CASSRTGIHGYTF.

V usage is TRBV19 and J usage is TRBJ1-1; D unclear. CDR1 and CDR2 from the germline V gene are LNHDA and SQIVND (reference sequence). V gave up 7 bases and J gave up 9 bases, with 15 bases separating them. The CDR3 length is 12 residues. The CDR3 protein is CASIPLSGKAFF. CDR3 nucleotide sequence: TGTGCCAGTATCCCCCTTTCGGGTAAAGCTTTCTTT.

The chain carries TRBV7-9 and TRBJ1-2, with D possibly TRBD1 on 5 matching bases. Germline V gene sequence: CDR1 SEHNR, CDR2 FQNEAQ (reference sequence). Between the trimmed V and J ends, which lost 1 base and 4 bases, there was a span of 16 bases. This CDR3 is built from 16 residues. The CDR3 sequence: CASSLDLVNRGYGYTF. In nucleotides, the CDR3 is TGTGCCAGCAGCTTAGATTTGGTTAATAGGGGCTATGGCTACACCTTC. The whole variable domain, filled in from reference TRBV7-9 and TRBJ1-2, reads DTGVSQNPRHKITKRGQNVTFRCDPISEHNRLYWYRQTLGQGPEFLTYFQNEAQLEKSRLLSDRFSAERPKGSFSTLEIQRTEQGDSAMYLCASSLDLVNRGYGYTFGSGTRLTVV.

This chain joins TRBV6-5 and TRBJ1-2; D call uncertain. CDR1 and CDR2 (germline): MNHEY, SVGAGI. This CDR3 is 13 amino acids long. Trimming took 0 bases from V and 4 from J, leaving 6 bases between them. The CDR3 nucleotides are TGTGCCAGCAGTTACTCCGGGATCTATGGCTACACCTTC. Translating it yields CASSYSGIYGYTF.

The V and J genes are TRBV29-1 and TRBJ1-1; no firm D call. V was shortened by 8 bases and J by 1 base, with 23 bases between the two germline ends. The CDR3 consists of 16 residues. CDR1 is SQVTM and CDR2 is ANQGSEA in the germline V gene. CDR3: CSHLGDPGGKNTEAFF. The CDR3 DNA reads TGCAGCCACTTGGGAGATCCGGGAGGAAAGAACACTGAAGCTTTCTTT. Together with reference TRBV29-1 and TRBJ1-1, the CDR3 gives the full variable domain: SAVISQKPSRDICQRGTSLTIQCQVDSQVTMMFWYRQQPGQSLTLIATANQGSEATYESGFVIDKFPISRPNLTFSTLTVSNMSPEDSSIYLCSHLGDPGGKNTEAFFGQGTRLTVV.

CDR3 amino acids: CASQVRDRGQYEQYF. The CDR3, as DNA: TGTGCCAGTCAAGTTCGGGACAGGGGGCAATACGAGCAGTACTTC. The chain combines TRBV19 with TRBJ2-7; 12 bases are a match to TRBD1. This CDR3 region has 15 residues. Germline CDR1 is LNHDA and CDR2 is SQIVND (reference sequence). The V and J ends lost 8 bases and 4 bases, in that order; junction bases with no gene match: 9.

This clone has a handful of counts. The rearrangement joins TRBV6-4 to TRBJ1-1, with unresolved D. V lost 0 bases and J lost 3, with 5 bases in between. The length of the CDR3 is 13 residues. Germline CDR1 is MRHNA and CDR2 is SNTAGT. The CDR3 loop is CASSDSRHTEAFF. The DNA of the CDR3 is TGTGCCAGCAGTGACTCGCGGCACACTGAAGCTTTCTTT.

The chain employs TRBV12-3 or TRBV12-4 and TRBJ1-1, with D possibly being TRBD1 (5 bases). This CDR3 is 12 amino acids long. Trimming removed 5 bases from V and 7 bases from J, with 11 bases in between. The CDR3 sequence is CASSPPTDEAFF. The CDR3 nucleotides are TGTGCCAGCAGTCCGCCGACAGATGAAGCTTTCTTT.

The V and J genes are TRBV7-9 and TRBJ1-5; D is undetermined. V was clipped by 2 bases and J by 4 bases, with 6 bases between them. The CDR3 contains 13 residues. CDR1 is SEHNR, CDR2 FQNEAQ, per germline (reference sequence). CDR3 sequence (DNA): TGTGCCAGCAGCTTATCCTCGAATCAGCCCCAGCATTTT. This encodes CASSLSSNQPQHF.

The J gene is TRBJ2-1, the V gene TRBV7-2; 10 bases line up with TRBD1. V trimming: 1 base; J trimming: 13 bases; junction bases outside the gene matches: 16. Germline V gives CDR1 SGHTA, CDR2 FQGNSA. This CDR3 spans 17 amino acids. The CDR3 loop is CASSLVRILLGDRGQFF. The CDR3 DNA reads as TGTGCCAGCAGCTTAGTTCGTATCTTATTAGGGGACAGGGGTCAGTTCTTC. Based on the CDR3 plus reference TRBV7-2 and TRBJ2-1, the full variable domain is GAGVSQSPSNKVTEKGKDVELRCDPISGHTALYWYRQSLGQGLEFLIYFQGNSAPDKSGLPSDRFSAERTGGSVSTLTIQRTQQEDSAVYLCASSLVRILLGDRGQFFGPGTRLTVL.

The table lists this clone with a count of one. The chain links TRBV2 to TRBJ1-1; D unclear. V was pared by 6 bases and J by 0 bases, with 8 bases between. CDR1 is SNHLY and CDR2 is FYNNEI in the germline V gene. The CDR3 runs 13 residues. The CDR3 spells CASSRVMNTEAFF. The CDR3 DNA reads as TGTGCCAGCAGCCGGGTCATGAACACTGAAGCTTTCTTT.

The chain uses TRBV5-1 and TRBJ2-2, with TRBD2 as a possible D gene (6 bases). The germline V gene has CDR1 SGHRS and CDR2 YFSETQ. This CDR3 contains 14 residues. V was clipped by 4 bases and J by 1 base, with 8 bases between them. This CDR3 is CASSPRENTGELFF. The CDR3 DNA reads as TGCGCCAGCAGCCCGCGGGAGAACACCGGGGAGCTGTTTTTT.

The chain uses TRBV9 and TRBJ1-5; D not certain. Looked up from germline, CDR1 is SGDLS and CDR2 is YYNGEE. The V end lost 0 bases, the J end lost 0 bases, and 13 bases lay between the germline ends. This CDR3 is 17 amino acids long. CDR3 sequence reads: CASSVEGGHYSNQPQHF. For the CDR3, the DNA is TGTGCCAGCAGCGTAGAGGGCGGGCATTATAGCAATCAGCCCCAGCATTTT.

Worth noting for this clone: Other DNA sequences from this sample encode an identical CDR3 as well. V and J are TRBV7-2 and TRBJ1-5; D perhaps matches TRBD1 (5 bases). V was pared by 4 bases and J by 0 bases, with 7 bases between. CDR3 size: 14 residues. Germline lookup yields CDR1 SGHTA and CDR2 FQGNSA. CDR3 region: CASSSRDSNQPQHF. The CDR3, as DNA: TGTGCCAGCAGCTCCAGGGATAGCAATCAGCCCCAGCATTTT.

V and J are TRBV18 and TRBJ1-3, with D tentatively TRBD1 (6 bases). Germline V lookup: CDR1 KGHSH, CDR2 LQKENI. V lost 1 base and J lost 6, with 10 bases in between. This CDR3 has 14 amino acids. CDR3 residues: CASSPQGVENTIYF. Written as DNA, the CDR3 is TGTGCCAGCTCACCACAGGGGGTGGAAAACACCATATATTTT.